Below are 8 T cell receptor beta chains sequenced from a single sample in a study of T cell changes during pregnancy in multiple sclerosis. Sequenced by immunoSEQ multiplex PCR; TCRdb stores in-frame clones only, minus some. The sample contains 65,000 to 90,000 clones, 92% of which appear only once. Sequences were derived from CD4+ T cells from peripheral blood mononuclear cells, sampled after pregnancy. Every receptor here comes from a female donor with multiple sclerosis, enrolled in a pregnancy study.

The chain joins TRBV5-6 to TRBJ2-3; TRBD2 matches 7 bases. Germline loops: CDR1 SGHDT, CDR2 YYEEEE. V lost 6 bases, J lost 0 bases, and 10 bases stayed unmatched. The CDR3 runs to 16 residues. The CDR3 DNA reads as TGTGCCAGCACCCTCTGGGGGGGGACTAGCACAGATACGCAGTATTTT. This gives the protein CASTLWGGTSTDTQYF. Filled out from reference TRBV5-6 and TRBJ2-3, the complete variable domain reads DAGVTQSPTHLIKTRGQQVTLRCSPKSGHDTVSWYQQALGQGPQFIFQYYEEEERQRGNFPDRFSGHQFPNYSSELNVNALLLGDSALYLCASTLWGGTSTDTQYFGPGTRLTVL.

The chain recombines TRBV7-9 with TRBJ2-6; D might be TRBD1 (5 bases). Germline CDR1 SEHNR, CDR2 FQNEAQ (reference sequence). The CDR3 sequence is 17 residues long. V was trimmed by 2 bases and J by 2 bases, leaving 13 bases between them. The CDR3 DNA sequence: TGTGCCAGCAGCTTAAGTCCCAGGGCTGCTGGGGCCAACGTCCTGACTTTC. Translating it yields CASSLSPRAAGANVLTF.

The V call is TRBV7-9, the J call TRBJ1-2; 8 bases line up with TRBD1. CDR1 SEHNR and CDR2 FQNEAQ come from the germline V gene (reference sequence). J gave up 8 bases and V 4 bases, and 12 bases lay outside the gene matches. CDR3 length: 15 residues. The CDR3 here is CASSSRDRTGEGYTF. The CDR3, as DNA: TGTGCCAGCAGCTCTCGGGACAGGACGGGGGAAGGCTACACCTTC.

V and J are TRBV9 and TRBJ1-6; no firm D call. The CDR3 has 15 residues. CDR1 is SGDLS, CDR2 YYNGEE, per germline. Trimming cost V 0 bases and J 3 bases, with 7 bases left between them. The chain's CDR3 is CASSVDSVYNSPLHF. The DNA of the CDR3 is TGTGCCAGCAGCGTAGACAGTGTCTATAATTCACCCCTCCACTTT.

The rearrangement links TRBV4-1 to TRBJ1-2; 7 bases match TRBD1. The V and J ends lost 3 bases and 8 bases, in that order; junction bases with no gene match: 9. Germline values: CDR1 MGHRA, CDR2 YSYEKL. This CDR3 contains 14 residues. The CDR3 reads CASSHTGTAMGYTF. The DNA of the CDR3 is TGCGCCAGCAGCCATACCGGGACAGCGATGGGCTACACCTTC.

This sequence joins TRBV30 and TRBJ2-7; TRBD1 might be the D (5 bases). The CDR3 has 12 residues. The V gene's germline CDR1 is GTSNPN and CDR2 SVGIG (reference sequence). Trimming removed 3 bases from V and 3 bases from J, with 9 bases in between. The CDR3 nucleotides are TGTGCCTGGAGCCCAGGGTACTACGAGCAGTACTTC. Translation: CAWSPGYYEQYF.

The chain has TRBV9 and TRBJ2-2, with TRBD1 identical over 9 bases. The CDR3 has 14 residues. With 3 bases clipped from V and 7 bases from J, the junction kept 4 bases outside the gene matches. Germline lookup yields CDR1 SGDLS and CDR2 YYNGEE. The CDR3 sequence: CASSAGQGSGELFF. The DNA for the CDR3 is TGTGCCAGCAGCGCGGGACAGGGAAGCGGGGAGCTGTTTTTT.

The chain uses TRBV28 and TRBJ2-5; D perhaps matches TRBD2 (5 bases). CDR1 is MDHEN and CDR2 is SYDVKM in the germline V gene. The CDR3 runs 15 residues. V shed 6 bases and J shed 0 bases, with 14 bases lying between them. The CDR3 is CASREDSLNQETQYF. The DNA of the CDR3 is TGTGCCAGCAGGGAGGACTCCTTGAACCAAGAGACCCAGTACTTC.